Detailed here is one T cell receptor (beta chain). The ends lost 6 bases at V and 15 bases at J; junction bases unmatched: 20. This CDR3 comprises 14 residues. From germline, CDR1 is GTSNPN and CDR2 SVGIG (reference sequence). The entry originates in a study of blood T cell repertoires in COVID-19. Sequencing was performed with immunoSEQ multiplex PCR; in TCRdb, only in-frame clones are kept and a portion is missing. The sample has a few hundred thousand clones; about nine tenths are singletons. The J gene is TRBJ2-1, the V gene TRBV30; 7 bases align to TRBD2. The TCR sequence derives from a woman between 40 and 55 years old who had recovered from COVID-19. The sequenced sample was peripheral blood. This CDR3 is CACPLRELPGGRFF. The CDR3 DNA reads as TGTGCCTGTCCCCTTCGGGAACTTCCGGGAGGTCGGTTCTTC. The complete variable domain, with remaining parts taken from reference TRBV30 and TRBJ2-1, reads SQTIHQWPATLVQPVGSPLSLECTVEGTSNPNLYWYRQAAGRGLQLLFYSVGIGQISSEVPQNLSASRPQDRQFILSSKKLLLSDSGFYLCACPLRELPGGRFFGPGTRLTVL.